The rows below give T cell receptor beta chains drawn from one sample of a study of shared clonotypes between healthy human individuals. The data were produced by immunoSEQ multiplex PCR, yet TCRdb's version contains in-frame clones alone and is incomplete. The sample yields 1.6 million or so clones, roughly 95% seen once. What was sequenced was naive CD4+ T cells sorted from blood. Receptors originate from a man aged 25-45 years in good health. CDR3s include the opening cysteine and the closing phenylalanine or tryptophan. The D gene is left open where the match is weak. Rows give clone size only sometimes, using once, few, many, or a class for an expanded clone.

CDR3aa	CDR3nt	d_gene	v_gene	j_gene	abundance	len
CASSGIRNNEQFF	TGTGCCAGCTCCGGGATTAGAAACAATGAGCAGTTCTTC	.	TRBV18	TRBJ2-1	.	13
CASSKGGQDTEAFF	TGTGCCAGCAGCAAAGGGGGTCAGGACACTGAAGCTTTCTTT	.	TRBV5-4	TRBJ1-1	.	14
CASSFATEAFF	TGTGCCAGCAGTTTTGCCACGGAAGCTTTCTTT	.	TRBV28	TRBJ1-1	.	11
CASRNRGGGVSYEQYF	TGTGCCAGCAGGAACAGGGGCGGGGGGGTCTCCTACGAGCAGTACTTC	TRBD2	TRBV5-5	TRBJ2-7	.	16
CSVEPFGTGVTLHYGYTF	TGCAGCGTTGAGCCCTTTGGGACAGGGGTAACGCTTCACTATGGCTACACCTTC	TRBD1	TRBV29-1	TRBJ1-2	once	18
CASSFGRGRKKSTDTQYF	TGTGCCAGCAGCTTCGGCAGGGGCCGCAAGAAGAGCACAGATACGCAGTATTTT	.	TRBV11-2	TRBJ2-3	.	18
CASSLPFSGLREKEQFF	TGTGCCAGCAGCTTGCCATTTTCAGGACTCCGGGAGAAAGAGCAGTTCTTC	.	TRBV7-9	TRBJ2-1	.	17
CASSLSIWAVENTGELFF	TGTGCCAGCAGTTTATCGATTTGGGCGGTGGAGAACACCGGGGAGCTGTTTTTT	.	TRBV27	TRBJ2-2	.	18
CASSLFRNEQFF	TGTGCCAGCAGTTTGTTCCGGAATGAGCAGTTCTTC	.	TRBV28	TRBJ2-1	.	12
CASSFQVQETQYF	TGCGCCAGCAGCTTCCAGGTGCAAGAGACCCAGTACTTC	.	TRBV5-1	TRBJ2-5	.	13
CATSRDSRGSLTDTQYF	TGTGCCACCAGCAGAGATTCCCGGGGTAGCTTGACAGATACGCAGTATTTT	.	TRBV15	TRBJ2-3	.	17
CASSHYPGELFF	TGTGCCAGTAGTCACTACCCCGGGGAGCTGTTTTTT	.	TRBV19	TRBJ2-2	once	12
CASSTDRGGRAAETQYF	TGTGCCAGCAGTACAGACAGGGGAGGAAGAGCAGCAGAGACCCAGTACTTC	TRBD1	TRBV28	TRBJ2-5	.	17
CVVGYTEAFF	TGTGTTGTTGGGTATACTGAAGCTTTCTTT	.	TRBV28	TRBJ1-1	.	10
CASSGTSGSTEQFF	TGTGCCAGCAGTGGGACTAGCGGGAGTACTGAGCAGTTCTTC	TRBD2	TRBV5-5	TRBJ2-1	.	14
CASSLPPGYEQYF	TGTGCCAGCAGTCTCCCCCCAGGATACGAGCAGTACTTC	.	TRBV28	TRBJ2-7	once	13
CASSLALVVYGYTF	TGTGCCAGCAGCTTAGCCCTAGTCGTCTATGGCTACACCTTC	.	TRBV7-2	TRBJ1-2	.	14
CSVTTMRGRAGELFF	TGCAGCGTTACGACCATGCGGGGCCGGGCCGGGGAGCTGTTTTTT	.	TRBV29-1	TRBJ2-2	.	15
CASSESGGTRAYLQYF	TGTGCCAGCAGTGAATCGGGAGGGACAAGGGCCTATTTGCAGTATTTT	TRBD2	TRBV25-1	TRBJ2-3	.	16
CASSLVGQGADEQYF	TGTGCCAGCAGCTTAGTAGGGCAGGGGGCGGACGAGCAGTACTTC	TRBD1	TRBV7-9	TRBJ2-7	.	15
CASSQEPSGRADTQYF	TGTGCCAGCAGCCAGGAGCCCAGCGGGAGGGCAGATACGCAGTATTTT	TRBD2	TRBV4-2	TRBJ2-3	.	16
CASSRAGAVETQYF	TGTGCCAGCAGTCGGGCGGGAGCAGTGGAGACCCAGTACTTC	TRBD2	TRBV28	TRBJ2-5	once	14
CASSQSGGGTDTQYF	TGTGCCAGCAGCCAAAGCGGGGGGGGCACAGATACGCAGTATTTT	TRBD2	TRBV5-4	TRBJ2-3	.	15
CASSIGGSYEQYF	TGTGCCAGTAGTATAGGCGGATCCTACGAGCAGTACTTC	.	TRBV19	TRBJ2-7	.	13
CASSLTQGDYGYTF	TGCGCCAGCAGCTTGACCCAGGGAGACTATGGCTACACCTTC	.	TRBV5-1	TRBJ1-2	.	14
CASSFRGLAYEQYF	TGTGCCAGCAGCTTTAGGGGGCTAGCCTACGAGCAGTACTTC	TRBD1	TRBV7-9	TRBJ2-7	once	14
CASTWGTSYEQYF	TGTGCCAGCACGTGGGGGACCTCCTACGAGCAGTACTTC	.	TRBV7-9	TRBJ2-7	.	13
CASTEGFEAFF	TGTGCCAGTACCGAGGGGTTTGAAGCTTTCTTT	.	TRBV19	TRBJ1-1	.	11
CASSGPLTSAADEQFF	TGTGCCAGCAGTGGCCCTTTGACTAGCGCTGCAGATGAGCAGTTCTTC	TRBD2	TRBV25-1	TRBJ2-1	.	16
CASSTQSPGQPQHF	TGTGCCAGCAGCACTCAGTCCCCCGGACAGCCCCAGCATTTT	.	TRBV5-6	TRBJ1-5	.	14
CASSWGSGITTGELFF	TGTGCCAGCAGCTGGGGAAGCGGGATTACCACCGGGGAGCTGTTTTTT	TRBD2	TRBV5-5	TRBJ2-2	.	16
CASSDGGSDTQYF	TGTGCCAGCAGTGATGGGGGCTCAGATACGCAGTATTTT	.	TRBV6-1	TRBJ2-3	.	13
CASSLAVTARGTSYEQYF	TGTGCCAGCAGCTTAGCGGTCACAGCTCGGGGGACCTCATACGAGCAGTACTTC	.	TRBV7-8	TRBJ2-7	.	18
CASSVTQGNTGELFF	TGTGCCAGCAGCGTGACCCAGGGGAACACCGGGGAGCTGTTTTTT	.	TRBV9	TRBJ2-2	.	15
CASSPIRKGYGELFF	TGTGCCAGCTCACCCATAAGGAAGGGGTACGGGGAGCTGTTTTTT	.	TRBV18	TRBJ2-2	.	15
CASSATDQETQYF	TGCGCCAGCAGTGCGACAGACCAAGAGACCCAGTACTTC	.	TRBV5-1	TRBJ2-5	.	13
CASSSRTGYGGANVLTF	TGTGCCAGCAGTTCCAGGACAGGGTATGGTGGGGCCAACGTCCTGACTTTC	TRBD1	TRBV27	TRBJ2-6	.	17
CASSEARWEQFF	TGTGCCAGCAGTGAAGCTAGATGGGAGCAGTTCTTC	.	TRBV6-1	TRBJ2-1	.	12
CASSHVPGTSGNYNEQFF	TGTGCCAGCAGCCATGTCCCCGGGACTAGCGGGAACTACAATGAGCAGTTCTTC	TRBD2	TRBV14	TRBJ2-1	.	18
CAISGGQGDEQYF	TGTGCCATCAGTGGCGGACAGGGGGACGAGCAGTACTTC	TRBD1	TRBV10-3	TRBJ2-7	once	13
CASSAASSGNTIYF	TGTGCCAGCAGCGCCGCAAGCTCTGGAAACACCATATATTTT	.	TRBV9	TRBJ1-3	.	14
CATSRGLAGAKTGELFF	TGTGCCACCAGCAGAGGACTAGCGGGAGCGAAGACCGGGGAGCTGTTTTTT	TRBD2	TRBV15	TRBJ2-2	.	17
CAQGAASGKSWSYEQYF	TGTGCACAGGGGGCGGCTAGCGGGAAGTCTTGGTCCTACGAGCAGTACTTC	.	TRBV21-1	TRBJ2-7	.	17
CSVLDSGRSYEQYF	TGCAGCGTGTTAGATAGCGGGAGGTCCTACGAGCAGTACTTC	TRBD2	TRBV29-1	TRBJ2-7	.	14
CASSRAQGRSFSYNEQFF	TGTGCCAGCAGCCGGGCACAGGGACGGTCCTTTAGCTACAATGAGCAGTTCTTC	.	TRBV9	TRBJ2-1	.	18
CASSEPGGTQPQHF	TGTGCCAGCAGCGAACCAGGGGGCACTCAGCCCCAGCATTTT	TRBD1	TRBV2	TRBJ1-5	.	14
CASSPPGGSRYNEQFF	TGTGCCAGCTCACCACCGGGGGGGAGCCGTTACAATGAGCAGTTCTTC	TRBD2	TRBV18	TRBJ2-1	.	16
CASSLQGVGNQPQHF	TGTGCCAGCAGCTTGCAAGGGGTAGGCAATCAGCCCCAGCATTTT	.	TRBV5-4	TRBJ1-5	.	15
CASKYSGSYLYEQYF	TGCGCCAGCAAGTACAGCGGGAGTTATCTCTACGAGCAGTACTTC	TRBD2	TRBV5-1	TRBJ2-7	.	15